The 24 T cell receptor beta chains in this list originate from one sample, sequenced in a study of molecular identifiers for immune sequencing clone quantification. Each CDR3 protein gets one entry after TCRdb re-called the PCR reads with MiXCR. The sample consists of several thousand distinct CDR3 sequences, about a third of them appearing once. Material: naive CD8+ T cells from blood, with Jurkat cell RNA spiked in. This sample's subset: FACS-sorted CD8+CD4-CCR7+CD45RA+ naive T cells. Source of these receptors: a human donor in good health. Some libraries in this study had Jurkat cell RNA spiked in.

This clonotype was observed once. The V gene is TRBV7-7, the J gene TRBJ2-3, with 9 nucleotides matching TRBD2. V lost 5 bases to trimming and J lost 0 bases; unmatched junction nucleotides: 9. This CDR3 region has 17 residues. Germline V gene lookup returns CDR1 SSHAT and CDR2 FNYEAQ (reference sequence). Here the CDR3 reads CASSRAPSGTSTDTQYF. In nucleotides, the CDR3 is TGTGCCAGCAGCCGGGCACCTAGCGGGACTAGCACAGATACGCAGTATTTT.

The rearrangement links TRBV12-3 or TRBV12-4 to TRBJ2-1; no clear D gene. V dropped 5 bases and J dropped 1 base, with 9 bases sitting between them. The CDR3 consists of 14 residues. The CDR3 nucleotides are TGTGCCAGCAGTAAGGTGACTTCCTACAATGAGCAGTTCTTC. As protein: CASSKVTSYNEQFF.

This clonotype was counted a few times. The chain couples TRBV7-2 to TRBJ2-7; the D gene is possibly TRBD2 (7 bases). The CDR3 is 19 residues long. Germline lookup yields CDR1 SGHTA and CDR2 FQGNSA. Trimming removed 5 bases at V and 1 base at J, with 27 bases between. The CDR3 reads CASSTSITFSGTFSYEQYF. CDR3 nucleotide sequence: TGTGCCAGCAGCACATCGATAACCTTCAGCGGGACATTTTCCTACGAGCAGTACTTC. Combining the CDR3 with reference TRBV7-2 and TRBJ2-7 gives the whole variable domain GAGVSQSPSNKVTEKGKDVELRCDPISGHTALYWYRQSLGQGLEFLIYFQGNSAPDKSGLPSDRFSAERTGGSVSTLTIQRTQQEDSAVYLCASSTSITFSGTFSYEQYFGPGTRLTVT.

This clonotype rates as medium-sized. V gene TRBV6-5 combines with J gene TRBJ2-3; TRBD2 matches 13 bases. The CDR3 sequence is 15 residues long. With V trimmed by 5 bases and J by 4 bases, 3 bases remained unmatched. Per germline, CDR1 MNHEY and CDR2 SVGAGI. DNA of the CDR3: TGTGCCAGCAGTCCACTAGCGGGAGGGGCAGATACGCAGTATTTT. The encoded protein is CASSPLAGGADTQYF.

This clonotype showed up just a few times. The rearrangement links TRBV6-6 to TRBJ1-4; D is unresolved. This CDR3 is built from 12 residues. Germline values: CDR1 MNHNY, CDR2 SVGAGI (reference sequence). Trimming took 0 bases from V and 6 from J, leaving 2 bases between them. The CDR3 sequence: CASSYSHEKLFF. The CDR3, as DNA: TGTGCCAGCAGTTACTCACATGAAAAACTGTTTTTT.

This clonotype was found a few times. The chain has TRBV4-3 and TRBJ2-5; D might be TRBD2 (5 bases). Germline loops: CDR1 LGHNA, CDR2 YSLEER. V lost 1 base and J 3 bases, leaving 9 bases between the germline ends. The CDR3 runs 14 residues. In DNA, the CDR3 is TGCGCCAGCAGCCAAGGGTTCGGGGAAGAGACCCAGTACTTC. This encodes CASSQGFGEETQYF.

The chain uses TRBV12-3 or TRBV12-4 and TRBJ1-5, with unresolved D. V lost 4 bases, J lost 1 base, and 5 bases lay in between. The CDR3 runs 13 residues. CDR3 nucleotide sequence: TGTGCCAGCAGTTACCGGAGCAATCAGCCCCAGCATTTT. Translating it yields CASSYRSNQPQHF.

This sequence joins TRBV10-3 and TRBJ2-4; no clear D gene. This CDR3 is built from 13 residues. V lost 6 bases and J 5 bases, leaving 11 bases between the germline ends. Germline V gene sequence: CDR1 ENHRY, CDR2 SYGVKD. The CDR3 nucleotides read TGTGCCATCAGAGTTTATACTGAAAACATTCAGTACTTC. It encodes CAIRVYTENIQYF.

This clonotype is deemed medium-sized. The CDR3 is CASSEEFLSNQPQHF. CDR3 sequence (DNA): TGTGCCAGCAGTGAGGAGTTCCTTAGCAATCAGCCCCAGCATTTT. J is TRBJ1-5 and V is TRBV6-1; D is ambiguous. V lost 3 bases and J lost 0, with 9 bases in between. The CDR3 is made up of 15 amino acids. CDR1 and CDR2 (germline): MNHNS, SASEGT.

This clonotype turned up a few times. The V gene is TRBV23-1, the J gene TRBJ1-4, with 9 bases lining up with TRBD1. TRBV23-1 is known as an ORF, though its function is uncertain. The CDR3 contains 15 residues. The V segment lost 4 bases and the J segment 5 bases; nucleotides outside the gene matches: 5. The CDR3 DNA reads TGCGCCAGCAGTCGGACAGGGGTGGAGAATGAAAAACTGTTTTTT. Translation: CASSRTGVENEKLFF.

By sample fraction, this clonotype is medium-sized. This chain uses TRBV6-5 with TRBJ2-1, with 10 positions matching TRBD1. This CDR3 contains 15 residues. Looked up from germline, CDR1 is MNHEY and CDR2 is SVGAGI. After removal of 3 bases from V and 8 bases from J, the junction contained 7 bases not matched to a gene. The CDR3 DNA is TGTGCCAGCAGTTATGGGACAGGGGTTGGGGATGAGCAGTTCTTC. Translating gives CASSYGTGVGDEQFF.

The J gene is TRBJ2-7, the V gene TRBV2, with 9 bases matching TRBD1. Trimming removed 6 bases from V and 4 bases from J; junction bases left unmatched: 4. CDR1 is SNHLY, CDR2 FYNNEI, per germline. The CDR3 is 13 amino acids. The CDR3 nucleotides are TGTGCCAGCAGAGGGACAGGGCCTTACGAGCAGTACTTC. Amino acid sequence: CASRGTGPYEQYF. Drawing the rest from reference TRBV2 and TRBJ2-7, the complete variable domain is EPEVTQTPSHQVTQMGQEVILRCVPISNHLYFYWYRQILGQKVEFLVSFYNNEISEKSEIFDDQFSVERPDGSNFTLKIRSTKLEDSAMYFCASRGTGPYEQYFGPGTRLTVT.

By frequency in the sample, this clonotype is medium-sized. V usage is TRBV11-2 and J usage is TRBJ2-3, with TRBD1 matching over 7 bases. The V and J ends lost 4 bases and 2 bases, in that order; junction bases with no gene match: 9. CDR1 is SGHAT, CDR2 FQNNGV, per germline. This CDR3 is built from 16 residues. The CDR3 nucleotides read TGTGCCAGCAGCTCATGGACAGGCCCGATCACAGATACGCAGTATTTT. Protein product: CASSSWTGPITDTQYF.

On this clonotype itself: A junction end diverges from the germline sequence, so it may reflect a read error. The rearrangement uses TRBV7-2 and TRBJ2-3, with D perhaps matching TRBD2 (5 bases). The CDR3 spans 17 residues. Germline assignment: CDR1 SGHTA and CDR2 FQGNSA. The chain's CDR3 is CASSLEGLAPGTNTQYF. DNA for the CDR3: TGTGCCAGCAGCTTAGAAGGGCTAGCCCCGGGCACAAATACGCAGTATTTT.

The CDR3: CASSLEDSYSYEQYF. The CDR3 DNA sequence: TGTGCCAGCAGTTTAGAGGACAGCTACTCCTACGAGCAGTACTTC. V and J are TRBV12-3 or TRBV12-4 and TRBJ2-7; D may be TRBD1 (6 bases). This CDR3 is 15 amino acids long. Trimming stripped 1 base from V and 0 bases from J, with 10 bases between.

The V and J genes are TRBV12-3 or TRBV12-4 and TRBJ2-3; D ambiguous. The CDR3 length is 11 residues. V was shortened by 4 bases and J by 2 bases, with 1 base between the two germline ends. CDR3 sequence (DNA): TGTGCCAGCAGTTCCACAGATACGCAGTATTTT. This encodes CASSSTDTQYF.

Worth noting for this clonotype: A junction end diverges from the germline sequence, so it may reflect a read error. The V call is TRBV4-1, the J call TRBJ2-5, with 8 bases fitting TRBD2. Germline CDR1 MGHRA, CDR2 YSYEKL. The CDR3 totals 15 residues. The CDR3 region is CARSQKAGEWETQYF. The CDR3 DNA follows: TGCGCCCGCAGCCAAAAAGCGGGAGAGTGGGAGACCCAGTACTTC.

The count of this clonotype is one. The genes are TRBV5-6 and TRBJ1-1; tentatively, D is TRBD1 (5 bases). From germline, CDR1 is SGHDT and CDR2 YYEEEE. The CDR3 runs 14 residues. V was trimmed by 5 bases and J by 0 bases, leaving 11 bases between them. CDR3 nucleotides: TGTGCCAGCAGGGTAGGGGACCTGAACACTGAAGCTTTCTTT. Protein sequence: CASRVGDLNTEAFF.

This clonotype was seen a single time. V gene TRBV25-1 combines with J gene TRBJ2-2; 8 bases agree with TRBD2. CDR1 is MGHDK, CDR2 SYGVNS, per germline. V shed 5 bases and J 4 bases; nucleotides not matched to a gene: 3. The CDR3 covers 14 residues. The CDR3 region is CASSQRESTGELFF. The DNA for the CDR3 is TGTGCCAGCAGTCAGCGGGAGAGCACCGGGGAGCTGTTTTTT.

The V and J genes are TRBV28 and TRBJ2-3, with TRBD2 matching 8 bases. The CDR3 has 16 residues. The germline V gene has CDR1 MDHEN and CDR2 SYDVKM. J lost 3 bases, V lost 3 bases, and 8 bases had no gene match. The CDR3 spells CASSFWREDLTDTQYF. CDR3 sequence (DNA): TGTGCCAGCAGTTTTTGGCGGGAGGACCTGACAGATACGCAGTATTTT.

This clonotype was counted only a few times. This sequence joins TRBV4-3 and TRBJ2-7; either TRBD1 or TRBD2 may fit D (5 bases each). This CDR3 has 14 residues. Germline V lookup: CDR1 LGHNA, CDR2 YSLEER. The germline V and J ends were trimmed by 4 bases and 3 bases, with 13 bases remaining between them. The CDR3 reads CASSPGTANYEQYF. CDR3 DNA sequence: TGCGCCAGCAGCCCTGGGACCGCGAACTACGAGCAGTACTTC.

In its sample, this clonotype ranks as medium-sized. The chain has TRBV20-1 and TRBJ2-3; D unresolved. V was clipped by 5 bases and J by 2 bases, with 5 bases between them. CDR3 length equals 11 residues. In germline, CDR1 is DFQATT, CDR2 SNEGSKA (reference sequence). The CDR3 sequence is CSAPFTDTQYF. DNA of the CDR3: TGCAGTGCTCCCTTCACAGATACGCAGTATTTT.

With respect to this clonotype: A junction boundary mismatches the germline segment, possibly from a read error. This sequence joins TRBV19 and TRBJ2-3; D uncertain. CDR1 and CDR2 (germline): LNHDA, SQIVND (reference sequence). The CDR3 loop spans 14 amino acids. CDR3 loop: CASRVDLRADAQYF. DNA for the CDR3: TGTGCCAGTAGAGTAGATCTCCGAGCAGATGCGCAGTATTTT.

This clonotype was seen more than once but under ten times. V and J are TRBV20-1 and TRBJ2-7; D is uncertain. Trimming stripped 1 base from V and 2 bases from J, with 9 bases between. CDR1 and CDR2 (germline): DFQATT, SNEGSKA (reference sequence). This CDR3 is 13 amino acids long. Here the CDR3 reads CSARADTAYEQYF. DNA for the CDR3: TGCAGTGCTAGAGCTGACACAGCCTACGAGCAGTACTTC.